This TCR beta chain was recovered during a study of cytomegalovirus exposure and HLA in healthy donors. Profiled with immunoSEQ multiplex PCR; TCRdb holds only in-frame clones, not every one. The sample contains more than 300,000 clones, more than 80% of which appear only once. Study results and limitations: Despite most TCR sequences being rare, some public TCRs occurred in many donors. The study listed roughly 150 cytomegalovirus-associated TCR beta chains.

About this clone: Its antigen is unidentified.

The donors were part of the validation cohort, which consisted of over a hundred subjects and was separate from the first cohort of several hundred subjects. This clonotype was obtained from a woman aged 18-29 years in good health and CMV-seronegative. Sequencing was done on a sample of PBMCs.

The CDR3 region has the DNA TGCGCCAGCAGCACGGGACATGGGGAGACCCAGTACTTC. Residues: CASSTGHGETQYF. This chain uses TRBV5-1 with TRBJ2-5; D perhaps matches TRBD1 (6 bases). Germline values: CDR1 SGHRS, CDR2 YFSETQ. Trimming cost V 4 bases and J 5 bases, with 12 bases left between them. The CDR3 length is 13 residues.